This is a list of T cell receptor beta chains from one sample in a study of T cells in Graves' hyperthyroidism and ophthalmopathy. TCRdb fed the multiplex PCR reads into MiXCR, producing one record per CDR3 protein. The sample contains 480,000 or so distinct CDR3 sequences, 40% to 50% of which appear only once. Sequencing was done on a sample of peripheral blood or thyroid tissue (not recorded which). The receptor set was obtained from an adult woman with Graves' disease, either hyperthyroidism or ophthalmopathy (not recorded which). Each CDR3 is given with its conserved first and last residue. The D gene is left open where the match is weak. Where a row states a size, it is once, few, many or the class of an expanded clone; other rows omit it.

TRBJ2-7	NA	NA	TRBV29-1	CSVEGGTVGEQYF	TGCAGCGTTGAAGGAGGAACAGTGGGTGAGCAGTACTTC
TRBJ2-2	NA	NA	TRBV7-9	CASTELGARNTGELFF	TGTGCCAGCACCGAATTGGGGGCCAGGAACACCGGGGAGCTGTTTTTT
TRBJ1-2	many	TRBD1	TRBV2	CASSEPGGANYGYTF	TGTGCCAGCAGCGAACCAGGGGGCGCGAACTATGGCTACACCTTC
TRBJ2-5	NA	NA	TRBV29-1	CSVDSYGETQYF	TGCAGCGTTGATTCTTATGGGGAGACCCAGTACTTC
TRBJ1-1	many	NA	TRBV7-2	CASSFFGPGMNTEAFF	TGTGCCAGCAGCTTCTTTGGGCCAGGAATGAACACTGAAGCTTTCTTT
TRBJ2-7	many	NA	TRBV9	CASSLTPGTYEQYF	TGTGCCAGCAGCCTAACTCCGGGAACCTACGAGCAGTACTTC
TRBJ1-1	many	NA	TRBV2	CANSWDTGGHTEAFF	TGTGCCAACAGTTGGGACACGGGTGGTCACACTGAAGCTTTCTTT
TRBJ2-2	many	NA	TRBV5-1	CASSLAESGPGELFF	TGCGCCAGCAGCTTGGCCGAGAGTGGACCCGGGGAGCTGTTTTTT
TRBJ2-7	NA	TRBD1	TRBV25-1	CASFGTGAYEQYF	TGTGCCAGCTTCGGGACAGGGGCCTACGAGCAGTACTTC
TRBJ2-7	many	TRBD2	TRBV19	CASSPLLAGAGEQYF	TGTGCCAGTAGTCCGCTACTAGCGGGAGCGGGAGAGCAGTACTTC
TRBJ2-6	NA	TRBD1	TRBV9	CASSGSRGGQGHSGANVLTF	TGTGCCAGCAGCGGTTCCCGCGGGGGACAGGGCCACTCTGGGGCCAACGTCCTGACTTTC
TRBJ2-5	once	TRBD2	TRBV11-2	CASSLDQPGLAGPRETQYF	TGTGCCAGCAGCTTAGATCAGCCCGGACTAGCGGGGCCCCGGGAGACCCAGTACTTC
TRBJ1-5	many	NA	TRBV12-3/TRBV12-4	CASLLSGSNQPQHF	TGTGCCAGCCTGCTCTCCGGAAGTAATCAGCCCCAGCATTTT
TRBJ1-4	many	NA	TRBV20-1	CSAGVRNEKLFF	TGCAGTGCGGGGGTGAGGAATGAAAAACTGTTTTTT
TRBJ1-5	NA	NA	TRBV2	CASRGGISNQPQHF	TGTGCCAGCAGGGGGGGGATTAGCAATCAGCCCCAGCATTTT
TRBJ2-5	few	NA	TRBV7-7	CASSLTHSETQYF	TGTGCCAGCAGCTTAACCCACTCCGAGACCCAGTACTTC
TRBJ1-4	few	NA	TRBV10-3	CAISELSRRNEKLFF	TGTGCCATCAGTGAGTTGAGCAGAAGAAATGAAAAACTGTTTTTT
TRBJ2-5	few	TRBD2	TRBV10-3	CAISARTSGRMGETQYF	TGTGCCATCAGTGCCCGAACTAGCGGGAGGATGGGGGAGACCCAGTACTTC
TRBJ2-1	few	NA	TRBV10-3	CAISVTFNEQFF	TGTGCCATCAGTGTGACTTTCAATGAGCAGTTCTTC
TRBJ1-2	NA	NA	TRBV20-1	CSARDTGNYGYTF	TGCAGTGCTAGAGATACAGGGAACTATGGCTACACCTTC
TRBJ2-7	NA	NA	TRBV2	CASNGDQNEQYF	TGTGCCAGCAACGGGGATCAGAACGAGCAGTACTTC
TRBJ2-7	many	TRBD1	TRBV20-1	CSARADRGQPAYEQYF	TGCAGTGCTAGAGCGGACAGGGGACAACCTGCCTACGAGCAGTACTTC
TRBJ2-7	NA	NA	TRBV7-9	CASSLVSGANYEQYF	TGTGCCAGCAGCTTAGTCTCCGGGGCGAACTACGAGCAGTACTTC
TRBJ2-7	few	TRBD2	TRBV5-1	CASSTGASGRSYEQYF	TGCGCCAGCAGCACAGGGGCTAGCGGGAGGTCCTACGAGCAGTACTTC
TRBJ2-5	NA	NA	TRBV7-8	CASSLGTLKNQETQYF	TGTGCCAGCAGCTTAGGGACCCTGAAGAACCAAGAGACCCAGTACTTC
TRBJ1-2	NA	NA	TRBV11-2	CASSLIPGSSNGYTF	TGTGCCAGCAGCTTAATTCCCGGCAGCAGTAATGGCTACACCTTC
TRBJ2-7	once	TRBD1	TRBV18	CASSEGGRESAEQYF	TGTGCCAGCTCTGAAGGGGGCAGGGAGTCGGCCGAGCAGTACTTC
TRBJ2-2	few	NA	TRBV29-1	CSVGDRVTGELFF	TGCAGCGTAGGGGACCGTGTCACCGGGGAGCTGTTTTTT
TRBJ1-1	NA	NA	TRBV29-1	CSLVMNTEAFF	TGCAGTTTAGTCATGAACACTGAAGCTTTCTTT